The rows below give T cell receptor beta chains drawn from one sample of a study of blood T cells in healthy people across ages. MiXCR, applied by TCRdb to the 5' RACE reads, yields one record per CDR3 protein. The profile shows some 1.7 million distinct CDR3 sequences, roughly 28% of them singletons. Sequencing was done on a sample of blood. The receptors here all came from a woman aged 25 to 39 in good health. The CDR3 runs from the conserved cysteine through the conserved F or W. A D gene is named only where the DNA matches it firmly. Not every row has a clone size; where given, it reads once, few, many or a size class.

D	J	V	size	DNA	CDR3
TRBD1	TRBJ2-1	TRBV4-3	NA	TGCGCCAGCAGCCAAGACCGAAGACAGGGGAACGAGCAGTTCTTC	CASSQDRRQGNEQFF
TRBD1	TRBJ2-7	TRBV5-1	many	TGCGCCAGCAGCGAGGGGGACAGTTCCTCCTACGAGCAGTACTTC	CASSEGDSSSYEQYF
TRBD2	TRBJ2-4	TRBV27	many	TGTGCCAGCAGTATCAGACTAGCGGGAGGAGCCAAAAACATTCAGTACTTC	CASSIRLAGGAKNIQYF
TRBD2	TRBJ2-3	TRBV20-1	NA	TGCAGTGCTAGGCTAGCGGGAGCTTCCACAGATACGCAGTATTTT	CSARLAGASTDTQYF
NA	TRBJ2-1	TRBV5-1	NA	TGCGCCAGCAGCCCGCCTAAAGGAGGCTCCTTCAATGAGCAGTTCTTC	CASSPPKGGSFNEQFF
NA	TRBJ1-4	TRBV10-2	few	TGCGCCAGCAGTGAGCGGTTCGGTGATGAAAAACTGTTTTTT	CASSERFGDEKLFF
TRBD2	TRBJ2-5	TRBV18	once	TGTGCCAGCTCACAACTAGCGGGAAAAGAGACCCAGTACTTC	CASSQLAGKETQYF
NA	TRBJ2-1	TRBV7-6	many	TGTGCCAGCAGCCCTCAACTAGCCGGGTACAATGAGCAGTTCTTC	CASSPQLAGYNEQFF
TRBD2	TRBJ2-1	TRBV20-1	NA	TGCAGTGCTAGAGATCCCTTCAGCGGGATGGGCGATGAGCAGTTCTTC	CSARDPFSGMGDEQFF
NA	TRBJ2-7	TRBV20-1	NA	TGCAGTGCCGACCCCAGTGGGCGGAACTACGAGCAGTACTTC	CSADPSGRNYEQYF
NA	TRBJ1-5	TRBV20-1	few	TGCAGTGCTTCCTGGGCTGACCAGCCCCAGCATTTT	CSASWADQPQHF
NA	TRBJ2-1	TRBV6-5	many	TGTGCCAGCGCCCCATCCTCCCCCCGGGACAATGAGCAGTTCTTC	CASAPSSPRDNEQFF
NA	TRBJ2-7	TRBV7-9	few	TGTGCCAGCGCTGGACCCTACGAGCAGTACTTC	CASAGPYEQYF
NA	TRBJ2-1	TRBV29-1	many	TGCAGCGTCCCAGGTAGCGGTAGCTACAATGAGCAGTTCTTC	CSVPGSGSYNEQFF
NA	TRBJ2-7	TRBV15	NA	TGTGCCACCAGCAGAGCGGGACCCTACAATGAGCAGTACTTC	CATSRAGPYNEQYF
NA	TRBJ2-6	TRBV30	few	TGTGCCTGGGAGGAGAGCTCTGGGGCCAACGTCCTGACTTTC	CAWEESSGANVLTF
TRBD1	TRBJ1-1	TRBV20-1	NA	TGCAGTGCTAGCGAACAGGGGGCAGGGAACACTGAAGCTTTCTTT	CSASEQGAGNTEAFF
NA	TRBJ2-3	TRBV18	NA	TGTGCCAGCTCACCCCAAGCTAGCACAGATACGCAGTATTTT	CASSPQASTDTQYF
NA	TRBJ2-1	TRBV27	few	TGTGCCAGCAGTACCGGGACTTCGAGCTCCTACAATGAGCAGTTCTTC	CASSTGTSSSYNEQFF
TRBD2	TRBJ2-1	TRBV20-1	many	TGCAGTGCTAGAGATCCTAGCGGGAGGTATGAGCAGTTCTTC	CSARDPSGRYEQFF
NA	TRBJ2-7	TRBV14	NA	TGTGCCAGCAGCTCCCTAGGGGGGAATCCGTTCTACGAGCAGTACTTC	CASSSLGGNPFYEQYF
TRBD2	TRBJ2-1	TRBV9	few	TGTGCCAGCAGCGTAGAATGGAGAACTAGCGGGGGGGCCAATGAGCAGTTCTTC	CASSVEWRTSGGANEQFF
NA	TRBJ2-3	TRBV5-1	few	TGCGCCAGCAGCTTGGGTTCCGTGGATACGCAGTATTTT	CASSLGSVDTQYF
TRBD2	TRBJ2-3	TRBV11-2	few	TGTGCCAGCAGCTTATGGGCGGGAGGGGCCACAGATACGCAGTATTTT	CASSLWAGGATDTQYF
NA	TRBJ2-5	TRBV29-1	many	TGCAGCGTCGGTGGGGTTGAAGAGACCCAGTACTTC	CSVGGVEETQYF
NA	TRBJ1-2	TRBV6-6	NA	TGTGCCAGCACTAAAAGTCAAGGCTACACCTTC	CASTKSQGYTF
NA	TRBJ1-1	TRBV27	NA	TGTGCCAGCAGTCTCTTGGGCAGATTGGCTGAAGCTTTCTTT	CASSLLGRLAEAFF
TRBD2	TRBJ2-5	TRBV20-1	few	TGCAGTGCTAGAGAGGCCGGGGGGTGGTTCGAGACCCAGTACTTC	CSAREAGGWFETQYF
TRBD1	TRBJ2-3	TRBV9	few	TGTGCCAGCAGCCGACAGGGGGCGAGTCGAGATACGCAGTATTTT	CASSRQGASRDTQYF
NA	TRBJ1-5	TRBV15	few	TGTGCCACCAGCAGAGAGCACAGGAACCAGCCCCAGCATTTT	CATSREHRNQPQHF
NA	TRBJ2-7	TRBV5-5	NA	TGTGCCGGCAGCTTAGGAGGGGGGCCCCTCTCCTACGAGCAGTACTTC	CAGSLGGGPLSYEQYF
NA	TRBJ1-2	TRBV28	NA	TGTGCGGCAGCGGCGTTTGGGTATGGCTACACCTTC	CAAAAFGYGYTF
NA	TRBJ1-5	TRBV12-3/TRBV12-4	many	TGTGCCAGCAGCTTATGGGGTCAGCCCCAGCATTTT	CASSLWGQPQHF
NA	TRBJ1-4	TRBV5-1	NA	TGCGCCAGCAGGACAACAACTAATGAAAAACTGTTTTTT	CASRTTTNEKLFF
NA	TRBJ2-1	TRBV7-2	few	TGTGCCAGCAGCTTATCCGGGACACGCCCTGGGAATGAGCAGTTCTTC	CASSLSGTRPGNEQFF
TRBD1	TRBJ2-6	TRBV2	few	TGTGCTAGCCCTATGGCCCGGACAGGACCCTCTGGGGCCAACGTCCTGACTTTC	CASPMARTGPSGANVLTF
TRBD2	TRBJ2-4	TRBV4-1	few	TGCGCCAGCAGCCAAAGACAGTCCAGCGGGGGGTACTATACGGCACAGTACTTC	CASSQRQSSGGYYTAQYF
TRBD1	TRBJ1-6	TRBV10-2	few	TGCGCCAGCGCCCGGGACAGGGGGCTCCTCGGGGATTCACCCCTCCACTTT	CASARDRGLLGDSPLHF
NA	TRBJ2-3	TRBV12-3/TRBV12-4	NA	TGTGCCAGCAGTCCACGACAGTCTAGCACAGATACGCAGTATTTT	CASSPRQSSTDTQYF
TRBD1	TRBJ1-1	TRBV6-6	NA	TGTGCCAGCACCAACCTAAGACAGGGGGCTGGCACTGAAGCTTTCTTT	CASTNLRQGAGTEAFF
NA	TRBJ2-7	TRBV10-3	many	TGTGCCATCAGTGAGCCTTCGAACTCCTACTCCTACGAGCAGTACTTC	CAISEPSNSYSYEQYF